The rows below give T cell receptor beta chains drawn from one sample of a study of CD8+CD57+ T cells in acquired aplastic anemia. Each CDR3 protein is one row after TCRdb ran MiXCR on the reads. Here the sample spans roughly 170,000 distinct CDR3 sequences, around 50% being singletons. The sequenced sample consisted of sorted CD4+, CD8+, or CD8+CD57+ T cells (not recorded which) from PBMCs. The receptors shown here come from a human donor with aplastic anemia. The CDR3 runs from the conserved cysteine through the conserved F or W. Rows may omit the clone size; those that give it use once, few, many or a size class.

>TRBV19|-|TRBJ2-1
CASSSSLYNEQFF
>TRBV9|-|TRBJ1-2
CASTKIGGIIDYTF
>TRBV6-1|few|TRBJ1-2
CASSSQTGTLGGYTF
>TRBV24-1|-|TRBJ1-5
CATQARQGGQPQHF
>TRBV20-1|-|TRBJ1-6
CSARWTLASYNSPLHF
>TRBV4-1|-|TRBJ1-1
CASGGVSEAFF
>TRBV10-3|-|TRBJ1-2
CAISEDLVGGYAF
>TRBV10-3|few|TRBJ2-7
CATSQGAGYEQYF
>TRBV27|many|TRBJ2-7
CASSPMDRYEQYF
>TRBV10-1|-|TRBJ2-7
CASSKTQGYEQYF
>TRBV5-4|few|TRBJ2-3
CASSPGGADTDTQYF
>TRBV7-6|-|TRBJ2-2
CASSPITGTGELFF
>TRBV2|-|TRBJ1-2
CASSEMGVGYTF
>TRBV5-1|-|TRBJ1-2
CASSLDPILDGYTF
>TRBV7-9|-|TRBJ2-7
CASSPRRGRTYEQYF
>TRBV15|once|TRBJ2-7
CATSTRTTGSEQYF
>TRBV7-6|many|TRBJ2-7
CASSLGNEGLSYEQYF
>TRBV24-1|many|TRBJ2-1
CASSSLAQEQFF
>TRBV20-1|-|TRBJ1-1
CSATGLRTEAFF
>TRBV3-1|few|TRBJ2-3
CASSQDRRNRGGGADTQYF
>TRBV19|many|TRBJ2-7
CASNPSGRRTAYEQYF
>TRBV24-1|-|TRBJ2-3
CATSDPGTGDTDTQYF
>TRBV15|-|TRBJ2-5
CATSKSQETQYF
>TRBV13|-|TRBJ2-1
CASSGGTIYNEQFF
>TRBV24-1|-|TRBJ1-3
CASSGQASGNTIHF
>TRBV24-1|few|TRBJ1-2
CATSDPGREYGYTF
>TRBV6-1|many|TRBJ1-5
CASCPGGVIQPQHF
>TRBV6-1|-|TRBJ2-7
CASSEESGAIYEQYF